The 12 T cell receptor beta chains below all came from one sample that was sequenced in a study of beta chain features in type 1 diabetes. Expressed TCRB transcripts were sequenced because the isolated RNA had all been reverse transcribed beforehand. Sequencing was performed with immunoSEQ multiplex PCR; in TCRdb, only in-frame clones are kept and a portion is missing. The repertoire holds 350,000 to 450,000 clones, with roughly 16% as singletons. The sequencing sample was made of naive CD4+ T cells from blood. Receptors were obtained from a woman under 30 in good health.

The CDR3 bases are TGTGCCAGCAGCAAAGAAACAGCTAACTATGGCTACACCTTC. It encodes CASSKETANYGYTF. The rearrangement joins TRBV21-1 to TRBJ1-2; the table calls TRBD1, which could not be checked here. TRBV21-1 has pseudogene status. The CDR3 length is 14 residues.

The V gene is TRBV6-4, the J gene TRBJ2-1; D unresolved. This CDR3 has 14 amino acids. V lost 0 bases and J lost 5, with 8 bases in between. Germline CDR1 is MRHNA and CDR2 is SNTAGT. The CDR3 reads CASSDSWQNNEQFF. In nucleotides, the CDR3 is TGTGCCAGCAGTGACTCGTGGCAGAACAATGAGCAGTTCTTC.

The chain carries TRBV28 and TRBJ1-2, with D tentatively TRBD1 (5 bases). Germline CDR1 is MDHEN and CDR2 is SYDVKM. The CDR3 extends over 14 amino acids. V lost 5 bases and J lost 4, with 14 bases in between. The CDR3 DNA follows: TGTGCCAGCAGTCCCCGCGGACAACCCTATGGCTACACCTTC. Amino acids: CASSPRGQPYGYTF.

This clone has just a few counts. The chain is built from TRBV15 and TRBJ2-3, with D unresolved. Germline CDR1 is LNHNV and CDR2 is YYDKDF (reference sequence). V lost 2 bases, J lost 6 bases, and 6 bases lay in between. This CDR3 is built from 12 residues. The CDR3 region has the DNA TGTGCCACCAGCAGATTCTCCGATACGCAGTATTTT. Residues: CATSRFSDTQYF.

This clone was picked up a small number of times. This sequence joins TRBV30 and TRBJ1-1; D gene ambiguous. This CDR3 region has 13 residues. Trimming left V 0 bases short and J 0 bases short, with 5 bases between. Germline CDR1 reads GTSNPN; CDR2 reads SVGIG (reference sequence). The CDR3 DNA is TGTGCCTGGAGTGTATCTATGAACACTGAAGCTTTCTTT. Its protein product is CAWSVSMNTEAFF.

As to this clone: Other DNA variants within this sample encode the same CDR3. Written as DNA, the CDR3 is TGTGCCATCAGTGAGGACAGAGGGAACACTGAAGCTTTCTTT. It codes for CAISEDRGNTEAFF. The chain has TRBV10-3 and TRBJ1-1; D may be TRBD1 (5 bases). CDR1 ENHRY and CDR2 SYGVKD come from the germline V gene. V was shortened by 2 bases and J by 1 base, with 8 bases between the two germline ends. The CDR3 extends over 14 amino acids.

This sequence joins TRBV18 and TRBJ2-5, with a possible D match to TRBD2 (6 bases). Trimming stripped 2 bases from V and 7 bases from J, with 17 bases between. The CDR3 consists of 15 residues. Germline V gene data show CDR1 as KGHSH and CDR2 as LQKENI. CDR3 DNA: TGTGCCAGCTCACCATCGGCTACCGGGCGGGGGACCCAGTACTTC. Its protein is CASSPSATGRGTQYF.

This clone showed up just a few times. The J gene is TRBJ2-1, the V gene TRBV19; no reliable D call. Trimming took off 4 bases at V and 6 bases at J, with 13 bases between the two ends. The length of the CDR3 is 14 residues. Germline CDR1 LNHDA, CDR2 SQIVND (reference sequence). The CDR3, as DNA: TGTGCCAGTAGTAGCGGATCCAATTTCAATGAGCAGTTCTTC. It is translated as CASSSGSNFNEQFF.

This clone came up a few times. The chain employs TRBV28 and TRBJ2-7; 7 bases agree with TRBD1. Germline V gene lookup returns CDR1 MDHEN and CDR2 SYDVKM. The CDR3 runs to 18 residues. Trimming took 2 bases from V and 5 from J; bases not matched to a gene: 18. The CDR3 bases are TGTGCCAGCAGTTTAGGCCCCATTATGTCAGGGGGAAGGGACGAGCAGTACTTC. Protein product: CASSLGPIMSGGRDEQYF. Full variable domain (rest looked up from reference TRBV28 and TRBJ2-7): DVKVTQSSRYLVKRTGEKVFLECVQDMDHENMFWYRQDPGLGLRLIYFSYDVKMKEKGDIPEGYSVSREKKERFSLILESASTNQTSMYLCASSLGPIMSGGRDEQYFGPGTRLTVT.

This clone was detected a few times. CDR3 in amino acids: CSARGTGYDYEQYF. The CDR3 region has the DNA TGCAGCGCCCGAGGGACAGGGTATGACTACGAGCAGTACTTC. V and J are TRBV29-1 and TRBJ2-7, with 9 positions matching TRBD1. With 7 bases clipped from V and 3 bases from J, the junction kept 10 bases outside the gene matches. This CDR3 spans 14 amino acids. Germline-derived CDR1 and CDR2 are SQVTM and ANQGSEA.

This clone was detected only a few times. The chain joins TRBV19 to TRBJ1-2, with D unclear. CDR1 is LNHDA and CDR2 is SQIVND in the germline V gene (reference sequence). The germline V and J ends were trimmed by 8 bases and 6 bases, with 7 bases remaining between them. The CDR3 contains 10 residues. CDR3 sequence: CASGGDGYTF. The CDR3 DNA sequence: TGTGCCAGTGGCGGGGATGGCTACACCTTC.

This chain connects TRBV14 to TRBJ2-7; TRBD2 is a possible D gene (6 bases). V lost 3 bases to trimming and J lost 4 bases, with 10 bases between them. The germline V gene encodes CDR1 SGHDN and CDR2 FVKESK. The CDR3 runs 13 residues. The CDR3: CASSQEGLYEQYF. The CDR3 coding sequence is TGTGCCAGCAGCCAGGAGGGTCTTTACGAGCAGTACTTC.